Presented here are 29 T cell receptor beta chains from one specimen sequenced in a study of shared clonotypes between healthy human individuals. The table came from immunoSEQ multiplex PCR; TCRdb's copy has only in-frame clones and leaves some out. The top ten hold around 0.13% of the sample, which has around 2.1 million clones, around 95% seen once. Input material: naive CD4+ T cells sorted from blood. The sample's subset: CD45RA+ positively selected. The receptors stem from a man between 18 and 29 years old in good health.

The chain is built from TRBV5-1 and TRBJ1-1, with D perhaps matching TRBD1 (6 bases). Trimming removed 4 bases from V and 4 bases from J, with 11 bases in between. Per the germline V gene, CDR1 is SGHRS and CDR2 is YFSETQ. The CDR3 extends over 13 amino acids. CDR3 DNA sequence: TGCGCCAGCAGCCAGGCAGGGGCCACTGAAGCTTTCTTT. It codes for CASSQAGATEAFF.

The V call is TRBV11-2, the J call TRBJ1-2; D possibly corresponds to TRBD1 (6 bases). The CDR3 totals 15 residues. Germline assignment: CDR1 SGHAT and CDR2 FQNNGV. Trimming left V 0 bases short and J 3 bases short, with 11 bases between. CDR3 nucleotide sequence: TGTGCCAGCAGCTTAGAGGGGGGGCTTGACTATGGCTACACCTTC. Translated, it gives CASSLEGGLDYGYTF.

The DNA of the CDR3 is TGTGCCAGCAGCTTGGTCGGAGGGCCCTATAATTCACCCCTCCACTTT. Encoded protein: CASSLVGGPYNSPLHF. This chain links TRBV5-8 with TRBJ1-6; D unclear. Trimming cost V 0 bases and J 2 bases, with 9 bases left between them. Germline V gene data show CDR1 as SGHTS and CDR2 as YDEGEE. CDR3 size: 16 residues.

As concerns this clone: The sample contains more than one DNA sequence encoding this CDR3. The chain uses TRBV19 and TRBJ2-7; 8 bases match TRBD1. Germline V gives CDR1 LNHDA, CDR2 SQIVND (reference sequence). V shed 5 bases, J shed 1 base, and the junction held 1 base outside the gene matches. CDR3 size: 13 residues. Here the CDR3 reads CASSRTGSYEQYF. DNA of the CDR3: TGTGCCAGTAGTCGGACAGGGTCCTACGAGCAGTACTTC.

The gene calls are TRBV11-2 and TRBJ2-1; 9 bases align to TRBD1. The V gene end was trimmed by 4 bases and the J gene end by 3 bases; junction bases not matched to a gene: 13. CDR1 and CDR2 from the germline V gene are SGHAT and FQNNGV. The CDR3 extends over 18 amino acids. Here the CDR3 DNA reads TGTGCCAGCAGCTCCCCCTGGGGGACAGGGCCCTTCTACAATGAGCAGTTCTTC. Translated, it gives CASSSPWGTGPFYNEQFF.

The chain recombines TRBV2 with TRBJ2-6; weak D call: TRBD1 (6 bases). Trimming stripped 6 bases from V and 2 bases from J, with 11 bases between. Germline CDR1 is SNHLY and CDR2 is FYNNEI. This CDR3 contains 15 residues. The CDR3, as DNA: TGTGCCAGCAGGGTTACAGGGACTGGGGCCAACGTCCTGACTTTC. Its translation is CASRVTGTGANVLTF.

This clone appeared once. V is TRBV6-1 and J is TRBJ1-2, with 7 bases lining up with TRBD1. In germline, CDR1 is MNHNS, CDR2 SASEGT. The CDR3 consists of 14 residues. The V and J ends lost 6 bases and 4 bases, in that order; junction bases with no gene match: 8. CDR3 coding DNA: TGTGCCAGCAGACCCACGACAGGGAGCTATGGCTACACCTTC. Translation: CASRPTTGSYGYTF.

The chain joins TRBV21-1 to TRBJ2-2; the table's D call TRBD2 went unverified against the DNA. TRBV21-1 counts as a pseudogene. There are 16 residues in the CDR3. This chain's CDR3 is CASTTTSGDGTGELFF. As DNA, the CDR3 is TGTGCCAGCACCACGACTAGCGGGGACGGCACCGGGGAGCTGTTTTTT.

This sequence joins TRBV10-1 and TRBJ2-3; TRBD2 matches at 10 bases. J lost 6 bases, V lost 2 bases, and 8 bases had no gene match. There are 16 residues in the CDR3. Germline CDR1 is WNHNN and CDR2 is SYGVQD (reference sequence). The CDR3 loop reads CASSEASGGLVDTQYF. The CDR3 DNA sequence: TGCGCCAGCAGTGAGGCTAGCGGGGGCCTCGTGGATACGCAGTATTTT.

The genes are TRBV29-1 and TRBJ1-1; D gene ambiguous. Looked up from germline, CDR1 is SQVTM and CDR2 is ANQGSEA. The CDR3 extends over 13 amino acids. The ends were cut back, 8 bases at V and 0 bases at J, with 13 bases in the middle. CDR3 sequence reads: CSPSGELNTEAFF. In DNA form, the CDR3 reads TGCAGCCCCAGCGGGGAGCTGAACACTGAAGCTTTCTTT.

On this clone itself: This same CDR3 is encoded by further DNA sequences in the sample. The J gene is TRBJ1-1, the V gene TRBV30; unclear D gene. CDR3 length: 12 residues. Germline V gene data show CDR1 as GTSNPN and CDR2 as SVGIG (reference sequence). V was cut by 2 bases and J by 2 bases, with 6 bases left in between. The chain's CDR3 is CAWSRVNTEAFF. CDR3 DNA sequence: TGTGCCTGGAGTCGGGTTAACACTGAAGCTTTCTTT. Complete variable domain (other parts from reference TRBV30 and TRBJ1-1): SQTIHQWPATLVQPVGSPLSLECTVEGTSNPNLYWYRQAAGRGLQLLFYSVGIGQISSEVPQNLSASRPQDRQFILSSKKLLLSDSGFYLCAWSRVNTEAFFGQGTRLTVV.

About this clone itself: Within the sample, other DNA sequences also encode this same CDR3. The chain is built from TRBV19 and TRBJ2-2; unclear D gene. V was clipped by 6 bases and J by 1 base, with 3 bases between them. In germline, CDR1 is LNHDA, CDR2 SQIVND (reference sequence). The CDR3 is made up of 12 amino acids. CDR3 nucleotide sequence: TGTGCCAGTAGGGAGAACACCGGGGAGCTGTTTTTT. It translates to CASRENTGELFF.

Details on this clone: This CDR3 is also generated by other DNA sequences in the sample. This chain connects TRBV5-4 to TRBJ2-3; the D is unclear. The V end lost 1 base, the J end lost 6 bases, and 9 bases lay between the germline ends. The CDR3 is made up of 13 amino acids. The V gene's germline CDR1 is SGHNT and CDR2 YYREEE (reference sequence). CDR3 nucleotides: TGTGCCAGCAGCTTGTACGGACCCGATACGCAGTATTTT. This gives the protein CASSLYGPDTQYF.

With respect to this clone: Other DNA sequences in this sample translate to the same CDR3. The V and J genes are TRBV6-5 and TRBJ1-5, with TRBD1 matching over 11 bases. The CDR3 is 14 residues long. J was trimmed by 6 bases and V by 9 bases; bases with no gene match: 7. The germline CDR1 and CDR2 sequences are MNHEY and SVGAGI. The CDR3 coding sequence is TGTGCCAGTCGTGGACAGGGGGCTAGTCAGCCCCAGCATTTT. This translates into CASRGQGASQPQHF.

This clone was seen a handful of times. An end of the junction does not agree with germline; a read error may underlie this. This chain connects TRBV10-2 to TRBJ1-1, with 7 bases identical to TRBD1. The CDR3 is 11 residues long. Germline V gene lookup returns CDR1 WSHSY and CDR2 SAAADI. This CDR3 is CASSLTGWLVF. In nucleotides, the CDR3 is TGCGCCAGCAGCTTGACAGGGTGGTTGGTCTTT.

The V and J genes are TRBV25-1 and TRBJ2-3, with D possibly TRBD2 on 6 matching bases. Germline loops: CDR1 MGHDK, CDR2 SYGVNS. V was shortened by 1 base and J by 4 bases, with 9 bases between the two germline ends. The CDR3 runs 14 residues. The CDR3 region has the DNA TGTGCCAGCAGTGAATGGAGGGGAGCAGATACGCAGTATTTT. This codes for CASSEWRGADTQYF. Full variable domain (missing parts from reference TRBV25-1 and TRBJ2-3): EADIYQTPRYLVIGTGKKITLECSQTMGHDKMYWYQQDPGMELHLIHYSYGVNSTEKGDLSSESTVSRIRTEHFPLTLESARPSHTSQYLCASSEWRGADTQYFGPGTRLTVL.

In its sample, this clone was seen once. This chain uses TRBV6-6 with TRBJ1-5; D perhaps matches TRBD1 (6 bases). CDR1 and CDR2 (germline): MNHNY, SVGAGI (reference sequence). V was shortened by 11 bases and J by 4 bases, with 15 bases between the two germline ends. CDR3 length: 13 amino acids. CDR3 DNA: TGTGCCCAATCGGCAGGGGTAAATCAGCCCCAGCATTTT. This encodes CAQSAGVNQPQHF.

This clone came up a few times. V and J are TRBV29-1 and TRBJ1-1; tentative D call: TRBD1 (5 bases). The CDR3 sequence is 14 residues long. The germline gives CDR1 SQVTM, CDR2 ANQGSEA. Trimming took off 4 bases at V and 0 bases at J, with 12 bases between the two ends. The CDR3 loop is CSVVGGGMNTEAFF. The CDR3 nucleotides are TGCAGCGTTGTCGGTGGGGGTATGAACACTGAAGCTTTCTTT.

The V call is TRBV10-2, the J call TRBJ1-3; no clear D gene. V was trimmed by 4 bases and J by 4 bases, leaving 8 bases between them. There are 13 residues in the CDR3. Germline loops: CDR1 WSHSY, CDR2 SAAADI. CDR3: CASSVAGGNTIYF. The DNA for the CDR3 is TGCGCCAGCAGTGTTGCGGGAGGAAACACCATATATTTT.

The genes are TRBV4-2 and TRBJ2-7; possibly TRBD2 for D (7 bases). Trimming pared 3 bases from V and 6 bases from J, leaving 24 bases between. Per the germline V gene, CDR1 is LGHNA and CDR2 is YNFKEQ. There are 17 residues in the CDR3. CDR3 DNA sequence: TGTGCCAGCAGCCAGGGGGATAGGGCAGGGGAGGGCTCCGAGCAGTACTTC. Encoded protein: CASSQGDRAGEGSEQYF.

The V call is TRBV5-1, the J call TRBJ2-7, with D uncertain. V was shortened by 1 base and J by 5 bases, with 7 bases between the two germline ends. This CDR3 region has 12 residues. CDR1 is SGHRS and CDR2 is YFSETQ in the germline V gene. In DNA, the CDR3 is TGCGCCAGCAGCTTGACCAGGCACGAGCAGTACTTC. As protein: CASSLTRHEQYF.

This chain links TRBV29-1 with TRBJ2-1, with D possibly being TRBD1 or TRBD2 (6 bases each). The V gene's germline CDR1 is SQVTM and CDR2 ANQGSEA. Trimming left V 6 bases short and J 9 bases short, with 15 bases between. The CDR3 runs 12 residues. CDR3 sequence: CSVLRGESEQFF. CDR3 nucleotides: TGCAGCGTCCTGAGGGGGGAAAGTGAGCAGTTCTTC.

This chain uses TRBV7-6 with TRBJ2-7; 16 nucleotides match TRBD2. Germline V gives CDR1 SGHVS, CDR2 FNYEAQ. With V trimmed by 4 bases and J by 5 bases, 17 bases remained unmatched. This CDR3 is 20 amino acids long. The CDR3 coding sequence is TGTGCCAGCAGCTCCCGGGAGGGGGGACTAGCGGGAGGGACCGCGAACGAGCAGTACTTC. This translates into CASSSREGGLAGGTANEQYF. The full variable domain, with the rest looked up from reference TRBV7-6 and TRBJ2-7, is GAGVSQSPRYKVTKRGQDVALRCDPISGHVSLYWYRQALGQGPEFLTYFNYEAQQDKSGLPNDRFSAERPEGSISTLTIQRTEQRDSAMYRCASSSREGGLAGGTANEQYFGPGTRLTVT.

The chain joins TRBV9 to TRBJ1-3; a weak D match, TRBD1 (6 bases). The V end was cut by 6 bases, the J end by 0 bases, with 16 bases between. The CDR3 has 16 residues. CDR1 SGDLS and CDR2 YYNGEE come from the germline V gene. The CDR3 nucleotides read TGTGCCAGCACCCCGACAGGAACTAGCTCTGGAAACACCATATATTTT. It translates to CASTPTGTSSGNTIYF.

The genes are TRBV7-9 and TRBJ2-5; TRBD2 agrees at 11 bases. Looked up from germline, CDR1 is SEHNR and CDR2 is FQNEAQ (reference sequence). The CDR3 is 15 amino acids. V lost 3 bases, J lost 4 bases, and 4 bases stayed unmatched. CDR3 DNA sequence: TGTGCCAGCAGCTTCTTAGCGGGAGGGGTAGAGACCCAGTACTTC. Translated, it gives CASSFLAGGVETQYF.

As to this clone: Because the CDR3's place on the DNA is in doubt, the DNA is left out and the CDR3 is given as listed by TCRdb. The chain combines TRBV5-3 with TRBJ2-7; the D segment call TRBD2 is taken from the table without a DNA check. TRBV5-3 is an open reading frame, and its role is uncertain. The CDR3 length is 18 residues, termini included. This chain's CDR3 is CAISYNCTSGSYSYEQYF.

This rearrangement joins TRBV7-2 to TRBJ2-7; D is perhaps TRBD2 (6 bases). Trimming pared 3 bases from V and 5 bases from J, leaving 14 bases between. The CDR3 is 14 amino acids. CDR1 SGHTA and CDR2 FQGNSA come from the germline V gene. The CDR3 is CASSFGGATHEQYF. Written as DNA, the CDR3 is TGTGCCAGCAGCTTCGGGGGAGCTACGCACGAGCAGTACTTC.

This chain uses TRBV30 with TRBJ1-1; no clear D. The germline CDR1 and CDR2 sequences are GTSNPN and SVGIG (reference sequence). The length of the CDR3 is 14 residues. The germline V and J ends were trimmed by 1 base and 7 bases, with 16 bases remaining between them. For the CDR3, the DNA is TGTGCCTGGAGTGCCCGGACTCTGGTTTATGAAGCTTTCTTT. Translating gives CAWSARTLVYEAFF.

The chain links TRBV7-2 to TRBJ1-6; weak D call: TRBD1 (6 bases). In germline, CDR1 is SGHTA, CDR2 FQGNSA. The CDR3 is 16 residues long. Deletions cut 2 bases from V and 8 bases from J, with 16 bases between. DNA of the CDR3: TGTGCCAGCAGCTTAATGAGTCAGGGGAATTATTCACCCCTCCACTTT. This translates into CASSLMSQGNYSPLHF. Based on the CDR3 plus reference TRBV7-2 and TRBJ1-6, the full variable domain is GAGVSQSPSNKVTEKGKDVELRCDPISGHTALYWYRQSLGQGLEFLIYFQGNSAPDKSGLPSDRFSAERTGGSVSTLTIQRTQQEDSAVYLCASSLMSQGNYSPLHFGNGTRLTVT.